A single sample is the source of the 15 T cell receptor beta chains below, sequenced in a study of T cell responses to AZD1222 COVID-19 vaccine. The data were produced by immunoSEQ multiplex PCR, yet TCRdb's version contains in-frame clones alone and is incomplete. The data show approximately 120,000 clones, roughly 84% seen once. The sample in question was peripheral blood, obtained on day 0 of AZD1222 vaccination. Receptors were obtained from an adult in good health.

This clone was detected only a few times. This rearrangement joins TRBV27 to TRBJ2-7; the D gene is possibly TRBD1 (5 bases). This CDR3 is built from 14 residues. The V gene lost 2 bases and the J gene lost 0 bases, with 8 bases spanning the gap. Looked up from germline, CDR1 is MNHEY and CDR2 is SMNVEV (reference sequence). For the CDR3, the DNA is TGTGCCAGCAGTTTACGGACAACCTCCTACGAGCAGTACTTC. As protein: CASSLRTTSYEQYF.

The chain uses TRBV9 and TRBJ1-2; D might be TRBD1 (5 bases). The CDR3 runs to 13 residues. V dropped 0 bases and J dropped 8 bases, with 11 bases sitting between them. Germline-derived CDR1 and CDR2 are SGDLS and YYNGEE. DNA of the CDR3: TGTGCCAGCAGCGTAGAAACAGGAGGGGGCTACACCTTC. This encodes CASSVETGGGYTF.

This rearrangement joins TRBV12-3 or TRBV12-4 to TRBJ2-5; D is uncertain. The CDR3 contains 12 residues. V shed 1 base and J shed 4 bases, with 4 bases lying between them. The CDR3 sequence: CASSLGLETQYF. In DNA form, the CDR3 reads TGTGCCAGCAGTTTAGGGTTAGAGACCCAGTACTTC.

The rearrangement joins TRBV5-1 to TRBJ1-4; D is undetermined. Trimming removed 3 bases from V and 4 bases from J, with 13 bases in between. Per the germline V gene, CDR1 is SGHRS and CDR2 is YFSETQ. This CDR3 is built from 15 residues. For the CDR3, the DNA is TGCGCCAGCAGCTCAGACGGCTCCCTTAATGAAAAACTGTTTTTT. It codes for CASSSDGSLNEKLFF.

This sequence joins TRBV28 and TRBJ1-1; 10 nucleotides agree with TRBD1. Per germline, CDR1 MDHEN and CDR2 SYDVKM. After removal of 7 bases from V and 5 bases from J, the junction contained 7 bases not matched to a gene. The CDR3 has 14 residues. CDR3 DNA sequence: TGTGCCAGCAAACGGGACAGGGGAGGAACTGAAGCTTTCTTT. Translating gives CASKRDRGGTEAFF.

The rearrangement uses TRBV2 and TRBJ2-5, with D maybe TRBD2 (6 bases). CDR3 length: 16 amino acids. Per germline, CDR1 SNHLY and CDR2 FYNNEI. Deletions cut 6 bases from V and 2 bases from J, with 19 bases between. CDR3 region: CASSVGVADIQETQYF. The CDR3 bases are TGTGCCAGCAGCGTAGGGGTAGCGGACATACAAGAGACCCAGTACTTC.

Here the CDR3 reads CASSRREVDAGELFF. The CDR3 DNA reads as TGTGCCAGTAGTAGGCGGGAGGTGGACGCCGGGGAGCTGTTTTTT. This chain links TRBV19 with TRBJ2-2; 8 bases line up with TRBD2. The CDR3 is made up of 15 amino acids. V was pared by 4 bases and J by 6 bases, with 7 bases of the junction left unmatched. Germline-derived CDR1 and CDR2 are LNHDA and SQIVND (reference sequence). The full variable domain, with the rest looked up from reference TRBV19 and TRBJ2-2, is DGGITQSPKYLFRKEGQNVTLSCEQNLNHDAMYWYRQDPGQGLRLIYYSQIVNDFQKGDIAEGYSVSREKKESFPLTVTSAQKNPTAFYLCASSRREVDAGELFFGEGSRLTVL.

The CDR3 is CASSPSGGNQPQHF. In DNA form, the CDR3 reads TGTGCCAGCAGCCCGTCGGGGGGCAATCAGCCCCAGCATTTT. The rearrangement uses TRBV7-3 and TRBJ1-5, with a tentative D call TRBD1 (5 bases). The CDR3 has 14 amino acids. Per germline, CDR1 SGHTA and CDR2 FQGTGA. V lost 5 bases and J 2 bases, leaving 10 bases between the germline ends.

V gene TRBV7-2 combines with J gene TRBJ1-4; D is perhaps TRBD1 (6 bases). The CDR3 spans 14 residues. From germline, CDR1 is SGHTA and CDR2 FQGNSA. Between the trimmed V and J ends, which lost 4 bases and 8 bases, there was a span of 14 bases. The CDR3 loop reads CASSSTGPWEKLFF. CDR3 sequence (DNA): TGTGCCAGCAGCTCGACAGGCCCTTGGGAAAAACTGTTTTTT.

This sequence joins TRBV27 and TRBJ1-6; maybe TRBD1 (5 bases). Trimming removed 5 bases from V and 6 bases from J, with 8 bases in between. Germline-derived CDR1 and CDR2 are MNHEY and SMNVEV (reference sequence). CDR3 length: 13 amino acids. In DNA, the CDR3 is TGTGCCAGCAGTCCAGGGTTTAATTCACCCCTCCACTTT. It yields the protein CASSPGFNSPLHF.

This clone was seen only a few times. This sequence joins TRBV27 and TRBJ1-5, with TRBD1 matching 8 bases. CDR1 and CDR2 (germline): MNHEY, SMNVEV (reference sequence). The CDR3 is made up of 16 amino acids. Trimming at V came to 6 bases and at J to 0 bases, leaving 7 bases not matched to a gene. CDR3 residues: CASRPGQVYSNQPQHF. The CDR3 DNA follows: TGTGCCAGCAGGCCGGGACAGGTCTATAGCAATCAGCCCCAGCATTTT.

This clone was observed a single time. The gene calls are TRBV9 and TRBJ1-3, with D tentatively TRBD1 (6 bases). This CDR3 comprises 13 residues. Trimming left V 2 bases short and J 6 bases short, with 9 bases between. Germline V gene sequence: CDR1 SGDLS, CDR2 YYNGEE. The chain's CDR3 is CASSVGGLNTIYF. CDR3 sequence (DNA): TGTGCCAGCAGCGTCGGGGGCCTAAACACCATATATTTT.

Remarks on this clone: The sample holds other DNA sequences that translate to the same CDR3. CDR3 loop: CASSLVAGTGNQPQHF. CDR3 nucleotide sequence: TGTGCCAGCAGCTTAGTGGCAGGTACGGGCAATCAGCCCCAGCATTTT. The chain employs TRBV7-2 and TRBJ1-5; D uncertain. The CDR3 loop spans 16 amino acids. Germline V lookup: CDR1 SGHTA, CDR2 FQGNSA. V lost 1 base, J lost 2 bases, and 12 bases lay in between.

This sequence joins TRBV28 and TRBJ2-2; 7 positions match TRBD1. The CDR3 runs 16 residues. The V segment lost 3 bases and the J segment 0 bases; nucleotides outside the gene matches: 4. CDR1 is MDHEN and CDR2 is SYDVKM in the germline V gene. CDR3: CASSFSGQPNTGELFF. The CDR3 bases are TGTGCCAGCAGTTTTTCGGGACAGCCGAACACCGGGGAGCTGTTTTTT.

V is TRBV28 and J is TRBJ1-3; D ambiguous. This CDR3 is built from 14 residues. V was shortened by 6 bases and J by 0 bases, with 9 bases between the two germline ends. Germline loops: CDR1 MDHEN, CDR2 SYDVKM. The CDR3 reads CASSHPGSGNTIYF. CDR3 in DNA: TGTGCCAGCAGCCACCCCGGCTCTGGAAACACCATATATTTT.